The rows below give T cell receptor beta chains drawn from one sample of a study of blood T cell repertoires in COVID-19. Libraries were prepared by immunoSEQ multiplex PCR; TCRdb keeps only in-frame clonotypes and omits some of them. The sample has about 160,000 clones, just under 95% seen once. The sample taken for sequencing was peripheral blood. These receptors were taken from a woman in her forties or fifties with acute or convalescent COVID-19. Each CDR3 is given with its conserved first and last residue. The D gene is left open where the match is weak. The listing skips clone size in some rows; elsewhere it reads once, few, many or a size class.

abundance: .; j_gene: TRBJ2-3; d_gene: .; v_gene: TRBV7-9; CDR3nt: TGTGCCAGCAGCTTAGGGCTAGTTAGCATCACAGATACGCAGTATTTT; CDR3aa: CASSLGLVSITDTQYF
abundance: .; j_gene: TRBJ1-1; d_gene: .; v_gene: TRBV6-1; CDR3nt: TGTGCCAGCAGTGAACTAGGGAGGACATGGAACACTGAAGCTTTCTTT; CDR3aa: CASSELGRTWNTEAFF
abundance: .; j_gene: TRBJ2-7; d_gene: TRBD1; v_gene: TRBV7-9; CDR3nt: TGTGCCAGCAGCCCACCGGGACAGGGGGTACACGAGCAGTACTTC; CDR3aa: CASSPPGQGVHEQYF
abundance: .; j_gene: TRBJ1-1; d_gene: .; v_gene: TRBV4-3; CDR3nt: TGCGCCAGCAGCCAAGACGGGCAGGGGCCTGAAGCTTTCTTT; CDR3aa: CASSQDGQGPEAFF
abundance: .; j_gene: TRBJ1-1; d_gene: .; v_gene: TRBV5-8; CDR3nt: TGTGCCAGCAGCTTGCAGGGAGGGCTGCACACTGAAGCTTTCTTT; CDR3aa: CASSLQGGLHTEAFF
abundance: .; j_gene: TRBJ2-1; d_gene: TRBD2; v_gene: TRBV5-4; CDR3nt: TGTGCCAGCAGCCGGTCGGCTAGCGGTTACAATGAGCAGTTCTTC; CDR3aa: CASSRSASGYNEQFF
abundance: .; j_gene: TRBJ1-3; d_gene: .; v_gene: TRBV4-3; CDR3nt: TGCGCCAGCAGCCAAGAAGGGGTCCCTGGAGGAAACACCATATATTTT; CDR3aa: CASSQEGVPGGNTIYF
abundance: once; j_gene: TRBJ1-4; d_gene: .; v_gene: TRBV2; CDR3nt: TGTGCCAGCAGTGAGGCAGAACCCCCAACTAATGAAAAACTGTTTTTT; CDR3aa: CASSEAEPPTNEKLFF
abundance: .; j_gene: TRBJ1-5; d_gene: TRBD1; v_gene: TRBV7-3; CDR3nt: TGTGCCAGCAGCTTAATTAATCAGGGGGCGCTGGCAATAAATCAGCCCCAGCATTTT; CDR3aa: CASSLINQGALAINQPQHF
abundance: .; j_gene: TRBJ2-1; d_gene: TRBD1; v_gene: TRBV9; CDR3nt: TGTGCCAGCAGCGACCCGGGACAGGGTAACAATGAGCAGTTCTTC; CDR3aa: CASSDPGQGNNEQFF
abundance: once; j_gene: TRBJ1-1; d_gene: .; v_gene: TRBV19; CDR3nt: TGTGCCAGTAGTCCGGGTGGCGGAAAGAACACTGAAGCTTTCTTT; CDR3aa: CASSPGGGKNTEAFF
abundance: .; j_gene: TRBJ1-1; d_gene: .; v_gene: TRBV10-2; CDR3nt: TGCGCCAGCAGTGAGGGACAGATGAACACTGAAGCTTTCTTT; CDR3aa: CASSEGQMNTEAFF
abundance: .; j_gene: TRBJ1-4; d_gene: TRBD1; v_gene: TRBV28; CDR3nt: TGTGCCAGCAAGGATCAACAGGGGCGCTCCCCCGAAAAACTGTTTTTT; CDR3aa: CASKDQQGRSPEKLFF
abundance: few; j_gene: TRBJ1-6; d_gene: .; v_gene: TRBV28; CDR3nt: TGTGCCAGCAGTTCGAAACTCCGCTCCTATAATTCACCCCTCCACTTT; CDR3aa: CASSSKLRSYNSPLHF
abundance: .; j_gene: TRBJ1-5; d_gene: .; v_gene: TRBV7-9; CDR3nt: TGTGCCAGCAGCCGTGGACAAGACAGCAATCAGCCCCAGCATTTT; CDR3aa: CASSRGQDSNQPQHF
abundance: .; j_gene: TRBJ1-6; d_gene: TRBD1; v_gene: TRBV6-2/TRBV6-3; CDR3nt: TGTGCCAGCAGTTCCACGACAGGGGCCAATTCACCCCTCCACTTT; CDR3aa: CASSSTTGANSPLHF
abundance: .; j_gene: TRBJ2-1; d_gene: .; v_gene: TRBV28; CDR3nt: TGTGCCAGCAGTTGGACAGCCCCGTACAATGAGCAGTTCTTC; CDR3aa: CASSWTAPYNEQFF
abundance: .; j_gene: TRBJ1-6; d_gene: .; v_gene: TRBV27; CDR3nt: TGTGCCCGAGCAGGTAAGGGGATGAGCTCCTATAATTCACCCCTCCACTTT; CDR3aa: CARAGKGMSSYNSPLHF
abundance: .; j_gene: TRBJ2-5; d_gene: .; v_gene: TRBV10-1; CDR3nt: TGCGCCAGCAGTGAGTCGCTGAAAAAAGCTCAGTACTTC; CDR3aa: CASSESLKKAQYF
abundance: .; j_gene: TRBJ1-6; d_gene: TRBD1; v_gene: TRBV2; CDR3nt: TGTGCCAGCAGCTCAACAGGGGCCTCGGGATCACCCCTCCACTTT; CDR3aa: CASSSTGASGSPLHF
abundance: .; j_gene: TRBJ2-5; d_gene: TRBD2; v_gene: TRBV7-2; CDR3nt: TGTGCCAGCAGCCTATCAGGACTAGCGGCAGAGACCCAGTACTTC; CDR3aa: CASSLSGLAAETQYF
abundance: .; j_gene: TRBJ1-1; d_gene: .; v_gene: TRBV30; CDR3nt: TGTGCCTGGACTAGGGGTATCATGAGGATGAACACTGAAGCTTTCTTT; CDR3aa: CAWTRGIMRMNTEAFF